This TCR beta chain was sequenced in a study of cytomegalovirus exposure and HLA in healthy donors. This clone was seen more than once but under ten times. Its antigen is not identified. Overall study findings and caveats: Accounts indicate the classifier identified cytomegalovirus status with strong specificity and sensitivity. TCR beta chain V- and J-gene trimming was linked, in a later analysis, to a missense variant in DCLRE1C.

The CDR3 has 18 amino acids. Germline V gene data show CDR1 as LNHNV and CDR2 as YYDKDF (reference sequence). V lost 0 bases to trimming and J lost 2 bases; unmatched junction nucleotides: 9. It was with 60 Vbeta and 13 Jbeta primers that the PCR ran. Clones were read by immunoSEQ multiplex PCR, and TCRdb kept only the in-frame ones, dropping some. The sample includes around 78,000 clones, around 80% of them seen just once. The source of this sequence is a male donor in good health and CMV-seronegative. The gene calls are TRBV15 and TRBJ2-5, with TRBD2 matching over 10 bases. Sequenced material: PBMCs. The CDR3 loop is CATSRDWGLARNQETQYF. The CDR3 DNA follows: TGTGCCACCAGCAGAGATTGGGGACTAGCGCGCAATCAAGAGACCCAGTACTTC.